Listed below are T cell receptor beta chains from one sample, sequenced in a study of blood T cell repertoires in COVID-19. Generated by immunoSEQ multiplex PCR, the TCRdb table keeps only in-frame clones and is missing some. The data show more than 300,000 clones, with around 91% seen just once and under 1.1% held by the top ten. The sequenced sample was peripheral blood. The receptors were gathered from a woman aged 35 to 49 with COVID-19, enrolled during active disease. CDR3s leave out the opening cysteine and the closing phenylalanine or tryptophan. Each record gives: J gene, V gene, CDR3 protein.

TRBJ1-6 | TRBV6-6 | ASSPLGGVESPLH
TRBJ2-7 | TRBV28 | ASSLCTLGQGACYEQY
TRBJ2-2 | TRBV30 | ASRVWGAMNTGELF
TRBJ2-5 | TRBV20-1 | SSGKETQY
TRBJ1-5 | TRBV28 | ASSLVDRRVRDQPQH
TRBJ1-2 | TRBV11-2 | ASSSPPGELVYGYT
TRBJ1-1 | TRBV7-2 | ASSPRGGENTEAF
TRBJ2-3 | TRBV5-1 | ASRRGGPEADTQY
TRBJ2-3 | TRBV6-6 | ASSQGGGARTDTQY
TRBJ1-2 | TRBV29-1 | SGGGGYGSGYT
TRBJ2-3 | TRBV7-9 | ASGGGSTDTQY
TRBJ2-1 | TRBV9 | ASSPGTSGSNEQF
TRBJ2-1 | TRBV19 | ASEPGGHISSYNEQF
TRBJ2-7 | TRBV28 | ASSLWASGSYEQY
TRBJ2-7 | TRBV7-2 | ASSLAAGIPYEQY
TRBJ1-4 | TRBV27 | ASRLRDGNEKLF
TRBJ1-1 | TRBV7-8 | ASSFTGNTEAF
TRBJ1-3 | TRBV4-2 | ASSQDPVSSSGNTIY
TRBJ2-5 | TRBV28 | ASSLNGRETQY
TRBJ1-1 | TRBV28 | ASSLGGTYTEAF
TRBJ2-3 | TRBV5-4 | ASSLVGRDTDTQY
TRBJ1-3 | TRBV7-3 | ASSLKGQGQPSGNTIY
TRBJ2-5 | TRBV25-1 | ASSDGGQETQY
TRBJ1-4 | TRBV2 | ASSVQGVKEKLF
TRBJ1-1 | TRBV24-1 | ATSDPTGGDTEAF
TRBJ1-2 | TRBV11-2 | ASSADRENYGYT